This T cell receptor (beta chain) was sequenced during a study of T-cell memory formation after mild COVID-19. Study outcomes and limitations: Second-wave clones with a day 37 peak had unconfirmed SARS-CoV-2 specificity.

Concerning this clonotype itself: Antigen unknown.

There are 14 residues in the CDR3. Trimming at V came to 3 bases and at J to 3 bases, leaving 4 bases not matched to a gene. The V gene's germline CDR1 is SEHNR and CDR2 FQNEAQ (reference sequence). TCRdb reanalysed the 5' RACE reads using MiXCR and keeps one entry per CDR3 protein. The sample lists under 650,000 distinct CDR3 sequences; more than 15% were seen once. The sample consisted of PBMCs or a T cell subset sorted from them (not recorded which). V and J are TRBV7-9 and TRBJ2-5, with 7 bases identical to TRBD2. The receptor's source is an adult woman who had mild COVID-19 (a few samples of this study predate the infection). Cell type and time point are not known. This CDR3 is CASSFRAGEETQYF. Written as DNA, the CDR3 is TGTGCCAGCAGCTTCCGGGCGGGAGAAGAGACCCAGTACTTC.